This TCR beta chain was documented in a study of blood T cell repertoires in COVID-19. Study as a whole: Italy, Spain and the United States were the sources of the convalescent and acute COVID-19 samples. The analysed material was cDNA or gDNA that came from T cells, B-cell-depleted T cells, or PBMCs.

CDR3 length: 15 amino acids. The V end was cut by 0 bases, the J end by 5 bases, with 14 bases between. Germline loops: CDR1 SGHTA, CDR2 FQGTGA. Data came from immunoSEQ multiplex PCR; TCRdb stores just in-frame clones and leaves some out. Of about 24,000 clones in the sample, approximately 68% were seen once. The TCR originated in a woman aged 80 or older with acute or convalescent COVID-19. Material for sequencing was peripheral blood. The J gene is TRBJ2-7, the V gene TRBV7-3, with D tentatively TRBD2 (6 bases). CDR3 nucleotides: TGTGCCAGCAGCTTAACGCGCGGGGATCTCCACGAGCAGTACTTC. Translated: CASSLTRGDLHEQYF.